The source of this T cell receptor (beta chain) is a study of cytomegalovirus exposure and HLA in healthy donors. Study conclusions and caveats: Later work found most CMV-associated TCR beta chains apparently HLA-restricted. Earlier findings revealed that most TCR beta V segments proved productive either about 87% or about 30% of the time.

This clone occurred once. Its specificity is unknown. It was with 60 Vbeta and 13 Jbeta primers that the PCR ran. How the authors handled the data: Later, an analysis found roughly 80 million unique TCR beta chains, and 10 million to 11 million of these were shared. Sequencing used immunoSEQ multiplex PCR; TCRdb keeps in-frame clones, though not all of them. D and trimming were read from the DNA, whereas the V and J calls and clone size are those reported in that table. Among under 200,000 clones listed, about four fifths were seen once. The CDR3 extends over 14 amino acids. The germline V and J ends were trimmed by 2 bases and 7 bases, with 12 bases remaining between them. From germline, CDR1 is MNHNY and CDR2 SVGAGI (reference sequence).

The source of this sequence is a woman aged 45 to 65 in good health and CMV-seronegative. This chain links TRBV6-6 with TRBJ2-1; D is uncertain. What was sequenced was PBMCs. CDR3 DNA: TGTGCCAGCAGTTACGAGATAGAATGGAATGAGCAGTTCTTC. Protein product: CASSYEIEWNEQFF.